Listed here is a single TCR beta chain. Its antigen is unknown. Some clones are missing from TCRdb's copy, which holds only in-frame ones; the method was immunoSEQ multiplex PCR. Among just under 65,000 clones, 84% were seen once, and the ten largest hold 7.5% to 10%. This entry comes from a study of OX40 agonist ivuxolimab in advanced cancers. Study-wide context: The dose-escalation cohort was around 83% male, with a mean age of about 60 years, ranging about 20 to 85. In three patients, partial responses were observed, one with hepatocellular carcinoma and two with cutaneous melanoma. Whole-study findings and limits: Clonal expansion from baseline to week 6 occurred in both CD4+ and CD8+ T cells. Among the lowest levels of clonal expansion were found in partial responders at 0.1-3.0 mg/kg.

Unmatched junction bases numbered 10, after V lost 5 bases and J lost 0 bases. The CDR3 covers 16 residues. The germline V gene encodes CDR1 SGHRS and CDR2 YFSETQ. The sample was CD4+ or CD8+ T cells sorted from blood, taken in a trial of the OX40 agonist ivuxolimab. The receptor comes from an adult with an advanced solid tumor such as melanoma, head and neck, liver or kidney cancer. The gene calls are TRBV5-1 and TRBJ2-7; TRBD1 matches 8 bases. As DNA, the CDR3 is TGCGCCAGCAGTAGCGGACAGGGCCAGCTCTCCTACGAGCAGTACTTC. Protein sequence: CASSSGQGQLSYEQYF. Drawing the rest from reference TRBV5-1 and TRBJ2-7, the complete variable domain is KAGVTQTPRYLIKTRGQQVTLSCSPISGHRSVSWYQQTPGQGLQFLFEYFSETQRNKGNFPGRFSGRQFSNSRSEMNVSTLELGDSALYLCASSSGQGQLSYEQYFGPGTRLTVT.